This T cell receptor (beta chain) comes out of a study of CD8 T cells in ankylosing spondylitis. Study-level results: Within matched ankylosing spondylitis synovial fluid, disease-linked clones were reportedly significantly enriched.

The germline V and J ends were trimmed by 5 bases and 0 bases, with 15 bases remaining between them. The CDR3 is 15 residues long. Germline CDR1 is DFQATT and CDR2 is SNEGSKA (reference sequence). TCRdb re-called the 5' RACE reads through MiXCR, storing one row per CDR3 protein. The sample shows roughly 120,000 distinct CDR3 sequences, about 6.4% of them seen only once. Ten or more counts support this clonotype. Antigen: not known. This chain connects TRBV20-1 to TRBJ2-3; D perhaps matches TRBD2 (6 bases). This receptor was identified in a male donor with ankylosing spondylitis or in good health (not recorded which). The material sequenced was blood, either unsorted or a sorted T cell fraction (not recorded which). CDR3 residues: CSAHTGEGSTDTQYF. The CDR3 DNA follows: TGCAGTGCTCATACGGGAGAGGGAAGCACAGATACGCAGTATTTT.